This is a list of T cell receptor beta chains from one sample in a study of early T cells in non-severe SARS-CoV-2 infection. TCRdb re-analysed the 5' RACE reads in MiXCR, keeping a single row per CDR3 protein. The sample records approximately 76,000 distinct CDR3 sequences, 9.5% to 13% being singletons. Sequencing was performed on whole blood. Source of these receptors: an adult who was a healthcare worker with PCR-confirmed SARS-CoV-2 infection or an uninfected control (not recorded which). CDR3s include the opening cysteine and the closing phenylalanine or tryptophan. For some rows the clone size is stated as once, few or many, or as a class when expanded; others skip it.

v_call: TRBV9; clone_size: few; cdr3_aa: CASSRLGQINQPQHF
v_call: TRBV3-1; clone_size: .; cdr3_aa: CASSQGGLAGNEQYF
v_call: TRBV5-4; clone_size: .; cdr3_aa: CATRTGSSYEQYF
v_call: TRBV24-1; clone_size: many; cdr3_aa: CATSDPDSYEQYF
v_call: TRBV7-9; clone_size: .; cdr3_aa: CASAIDLADTQYF
v_call: TRBV29-1; clone_size: many; cdr3_aa: CSVRGHPSYNEQFF
v_call: TRBV20-1; clone_size: few; cdr3_aa: CSARDREWSSTDTQYF
v_call: TRBV7-3; clone_size: few; cdr3_aa: CASSLQGANGYTF
v_call: TRBV12-3/TRBV12-4; clone_size: many; cdr3_aa: CASSLTGGAYGYTF
v_call: TRBV6-5; clone_size: .; cdr3_aa: CASGSWEEGTEAFF
v_call: TRBV12-3/TRBV12-4; clone_size: .; cdr3_aa: CASSLAGQGGYTF
v_call: TRBV4-1; clone_size: few; cdr3_aa: CASSSITGTGNTEAFF
v_call: TRBV3-1; clone_size: .; cdr3_aa: CASSQLAGVVYNEQFF
v_call: TRBV7-6; clone_size: .; cdr3_aa: CASSHSWAGTDTQYF
v_call: TRBV2; clone_size: many; cdr3_aa: CASSAQASGSNQPQHF
v_call: TRBV29-1; clone_size: few; cdr3_aa: CSARQGTYEQYF
v_call: TRBV29-1; clone_size: .; cdr3_aa: CSDEDAGPGYTF
v_call: TRBV12-3/TRBV12-4; clone_size: many; cdr3_aa: CASTPRDTQYF
v_call: TRBV30; clone_size: .; cdr3_aa: CAFNRDSNQPQHF
v_call: TRBV11-2; clone_size: many; cdr3_aa: CASSFTDRGSTDTQYF
v_call: TRBV10-3; clone_size: .; cdr3_aa: CAISNRLPYDEQYF
v_call: TRBV27; clone_size: few; cdr3_aa: CASSLWVTTGGSEQFF
v_call: TRBV2; clone_size: .; cdr3_aa: CASRPREGRSEKLFF
v_call: TRBV7-2; clone_size: .; cdr3_aa: CASSFGPYEQYF
v_call: TRBV29-1; clone_size: many; cdr3_aa: CSVVKLAGAQQFF
v_call: TRBV11-2; clone_size: .; cdr3_aa: CASSLGGLAGASSYEQYF
v_call: TRBV7-6; clone_size: many; cdr3_aa: CASSPGANNSPLHF
v_call: TRBV29-1; clone_size: few; cdr3_aa: CSVDWGDTQYF
v_call: TRBV28; clone_size: many; cdr3_aa: CASRKGTSSAGEAFF
v_call: TRBV10-2; clone_size: .; cdr3_aa: CALEKDGSYEQYF
v_call: TRBV6-1; clone_size: few; cdr3_aa: CASSEVWTGGAGANVLTF
v_call: TRBV28; clone_size: .; cdr3_aa: CASSLKGVGDTQYF
v_call: TRBV28; clone_size: few; cdr3_aa: CASSLQQSEAFF
v_call: TRBV7-6; clone_size: many; cdr3_aa: CASSLGRDPSYEQYF
v_call: TRBV9; clone_size: many; cdr3_aa: CASSAGVAQETQYF
v_call: TRBV24-1; clone_size: few; cdr3_aa: CATSDISGGYNEQFF
v_call: TRBV5-1; clone_size: many; cdr3_aa: CASSFGSRSGNTIYF
v_call: TRBV6-2/TRBV6-3; clone_size: many; cdr3_aa: CASSTTGYRVGEQFF
v_call: TRBV25-1; clone_size: many; cdr3_aa: CASSEAGTSYEQYF
v_call: TRBV7-9; clone_size: many; cdr3_aa: CASSSTGSNYEQYF
v_call: TRBV5-1; clone_size: many; cdr3_aa: CASSPGPSGNEQFF
v_call: TRBV14; clone_size: few; cdr3_aa: CASSPYWKNEAFF
v_call: TRBV19; clone_size: .; cdr3_aa: CASSIGLAYGEQFF
v_call: TRBV10-3; clone_size: .; cdr3_aa: CAISETGGSEEKLFF
v_call: TRBV29-1; clone_size: many; cdr3_aa: CSVDTGQETQYF